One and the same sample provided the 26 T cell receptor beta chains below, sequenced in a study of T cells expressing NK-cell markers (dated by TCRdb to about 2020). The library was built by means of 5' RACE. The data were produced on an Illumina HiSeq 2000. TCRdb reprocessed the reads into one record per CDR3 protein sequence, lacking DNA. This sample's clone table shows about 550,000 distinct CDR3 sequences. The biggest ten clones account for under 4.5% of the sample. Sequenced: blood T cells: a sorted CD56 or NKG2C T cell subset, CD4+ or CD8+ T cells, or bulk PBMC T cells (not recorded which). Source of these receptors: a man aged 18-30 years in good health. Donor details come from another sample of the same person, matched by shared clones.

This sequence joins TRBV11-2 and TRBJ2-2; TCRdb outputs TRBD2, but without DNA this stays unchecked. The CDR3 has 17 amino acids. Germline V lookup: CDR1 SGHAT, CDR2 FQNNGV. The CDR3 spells CASSSFLREPNTGELFF.

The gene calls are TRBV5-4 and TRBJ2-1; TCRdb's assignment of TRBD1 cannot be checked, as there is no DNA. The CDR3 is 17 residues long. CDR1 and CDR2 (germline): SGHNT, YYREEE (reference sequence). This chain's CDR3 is CASSRGPARKNYNEQFF. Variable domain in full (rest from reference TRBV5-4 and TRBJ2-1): ETGVTQSPTHLIKTRGQQVTLRCSSQSGHNTVSWYQQALGQGPQFIFQYYREEENGRGNFPPRFSGLQFPNYSSELNVNALELDDSALYLCASSRGPARKNYNEQFFGPGTRLTVL.

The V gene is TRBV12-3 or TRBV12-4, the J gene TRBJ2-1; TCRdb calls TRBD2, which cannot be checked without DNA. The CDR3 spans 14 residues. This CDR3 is CASSSFSRENEQFF.

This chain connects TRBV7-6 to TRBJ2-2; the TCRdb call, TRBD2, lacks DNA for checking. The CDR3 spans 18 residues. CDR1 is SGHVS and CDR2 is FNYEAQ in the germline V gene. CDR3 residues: CASSVGLAGDLYTGELFF.

The CDR3 loop is CAVQGTNQPQHF. The chain employs TRBV24-1 and TRBJ1-5; absent DNA, TCRdb's TRBD1 call cannot be checked. CDR3 length equals 12 residues. Germline V gives CDR1 KGHDR, CDR2 SFDVKD.

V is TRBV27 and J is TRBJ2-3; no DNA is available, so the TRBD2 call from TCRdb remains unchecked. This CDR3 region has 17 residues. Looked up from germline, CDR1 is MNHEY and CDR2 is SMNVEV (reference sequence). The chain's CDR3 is CASSPSVHGRSTDTQYF.

The CDR3 loop reads CASSLRVTDTQYF. This chain uses TRBV5-1 with TRBJ2-3. Germline lookup yields CDR1 SGHRS and CDR2 YFSETQ. The CDR3 sequence is 13 residues long.

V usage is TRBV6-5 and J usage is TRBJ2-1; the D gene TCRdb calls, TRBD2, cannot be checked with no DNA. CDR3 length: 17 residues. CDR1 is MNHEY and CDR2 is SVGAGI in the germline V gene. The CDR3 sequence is CASSYSGLAESYNEQFF.

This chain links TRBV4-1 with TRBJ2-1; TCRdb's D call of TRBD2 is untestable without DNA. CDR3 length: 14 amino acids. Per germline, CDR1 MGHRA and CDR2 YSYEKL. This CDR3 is CASSQDLGLVEQFF.

CDR3: CSARPGTSPADTQYF. The chain uses TRBV20-1 and TRBJ2-3; the TCRdb call, TRBD2, lacks DNA for checking. Germline CDR1 DFQATT, CDR2 SNEGSKA (reference sequence). This CDR3 has 15 amino acids.

The CDR3 region is CASSSTYGLQETQYF. The rearrangement joins TRBV12-3 or TRBV12-4 to TRBJ2-5. The CDR3 sequence is 15 residues long.

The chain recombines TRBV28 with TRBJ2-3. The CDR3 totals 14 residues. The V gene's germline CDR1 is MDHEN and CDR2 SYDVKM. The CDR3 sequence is CASSLPSSTDTQYF.

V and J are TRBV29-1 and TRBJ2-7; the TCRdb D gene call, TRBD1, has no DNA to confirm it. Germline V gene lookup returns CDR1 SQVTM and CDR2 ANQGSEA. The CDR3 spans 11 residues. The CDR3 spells CSVTAGNEQYF.

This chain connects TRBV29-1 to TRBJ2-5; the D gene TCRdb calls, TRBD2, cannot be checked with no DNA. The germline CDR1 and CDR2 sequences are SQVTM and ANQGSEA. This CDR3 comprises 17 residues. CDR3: CSVFVGEFPAGAETQYF.

CDR3 residues: CSAGGQGSWSNEQFF. V and J are TRBV20-1 and TRBJ2-1; TCRdb indicates TRBD1, and absent DNA this call remains unverified. This CDR3 region has 15 residues. From germline, CDR1 is DFQATT and CDR2 SNEGSKA (reference sequence).

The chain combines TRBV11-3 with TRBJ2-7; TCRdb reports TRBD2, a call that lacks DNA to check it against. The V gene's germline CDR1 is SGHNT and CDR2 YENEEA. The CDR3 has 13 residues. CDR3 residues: CASSFGLNYEQYF. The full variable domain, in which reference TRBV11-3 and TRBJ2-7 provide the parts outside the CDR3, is EAGVVQSPRYKIIEKKQPVAFWCNPISGHNTLYWYLQNLGQGPELLIRYENEEAVDDSQLPKDRFSAERLKGVDSTLKIQPAELGDSAVYLCASSFGLNYEQYFGPGTRLTVT.

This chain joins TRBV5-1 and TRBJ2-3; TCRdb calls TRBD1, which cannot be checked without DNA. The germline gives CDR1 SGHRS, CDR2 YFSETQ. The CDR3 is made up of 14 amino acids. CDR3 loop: CASKGQGARDTQYF.

CDR3 loop: CSVGGDQPQHF. The genes are TRBV29-1 and TRBJ1-5. CDR1 is SQVTM, CDR2 ANQGSEA, per germline. CDR3 size: 11 residues.

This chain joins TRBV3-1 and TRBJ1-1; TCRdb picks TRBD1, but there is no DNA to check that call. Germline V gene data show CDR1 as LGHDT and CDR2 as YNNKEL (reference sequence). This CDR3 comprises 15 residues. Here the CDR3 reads CASSQALGANTEAFF.

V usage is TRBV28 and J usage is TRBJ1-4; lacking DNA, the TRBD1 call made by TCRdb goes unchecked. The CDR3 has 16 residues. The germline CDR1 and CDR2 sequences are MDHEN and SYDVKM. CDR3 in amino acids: CASSRTSGLTNEKLFF.

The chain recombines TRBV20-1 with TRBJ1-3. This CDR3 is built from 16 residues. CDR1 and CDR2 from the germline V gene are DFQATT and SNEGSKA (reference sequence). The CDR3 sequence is CSARESGGNTGNTIYF.

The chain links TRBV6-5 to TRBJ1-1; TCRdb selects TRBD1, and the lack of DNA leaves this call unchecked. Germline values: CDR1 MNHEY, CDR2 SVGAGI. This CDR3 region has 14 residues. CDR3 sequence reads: CASSYGGYYTEAFF.

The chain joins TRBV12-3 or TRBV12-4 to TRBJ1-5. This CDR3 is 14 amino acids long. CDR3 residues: CASSFSGGNQPQHF.

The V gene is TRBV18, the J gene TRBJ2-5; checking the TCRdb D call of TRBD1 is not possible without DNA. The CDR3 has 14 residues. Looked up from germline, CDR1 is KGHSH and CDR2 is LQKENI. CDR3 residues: CASSPPDRGETQYF.

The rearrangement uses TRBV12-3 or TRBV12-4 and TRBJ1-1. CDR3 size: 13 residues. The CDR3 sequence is CASSLGGWTEAFF.

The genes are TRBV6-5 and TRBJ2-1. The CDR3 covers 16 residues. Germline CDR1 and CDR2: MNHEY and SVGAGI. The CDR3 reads CASSYSVQGSYNEQFF.